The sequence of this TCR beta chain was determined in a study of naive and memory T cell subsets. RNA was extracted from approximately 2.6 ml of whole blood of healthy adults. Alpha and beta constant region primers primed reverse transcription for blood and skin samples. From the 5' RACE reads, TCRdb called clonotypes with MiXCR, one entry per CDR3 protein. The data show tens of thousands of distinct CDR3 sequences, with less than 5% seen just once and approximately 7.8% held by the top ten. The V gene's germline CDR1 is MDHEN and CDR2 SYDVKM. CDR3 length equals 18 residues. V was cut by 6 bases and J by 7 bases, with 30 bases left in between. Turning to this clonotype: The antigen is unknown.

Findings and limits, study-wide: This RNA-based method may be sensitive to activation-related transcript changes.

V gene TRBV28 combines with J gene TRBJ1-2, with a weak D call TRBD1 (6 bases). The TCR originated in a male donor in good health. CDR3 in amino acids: CASSQNKQGPSTRVGYTF. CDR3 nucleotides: TGTGCCAGCAGCCAGAATAAACAGGGACCAAGTACCAGGGTTGGCTACACCTTC.